The rows below give T cell receptor beta chains drawn from one sample of a study of cytomegalovirus exposure and HLA in healthy donors. Data came from immunoSEQ multiplex PCR; TCRdb stores just in-frame clones and leaves some out. Among some 200,000 clones listed, 84% were seen once. The sample was PBMCs. The receptors stem from a woman in her 50s in good health and CMV-seropositive. The CDR3 runs from the conserved cysteine through the conserved F or W. Fields, in order: D gene, J gene, V gene, clone size, CDR3 DNA, CDR3 protein. The D gene is left open where the match is weak. Clone size is not always given. Where it is, it says once, few, many or a class for expanded clones.

D: .; J: TRBJ2-7; V: TRBV5-6; size: .; DNA: TGTGCCAGCAGCTTGGATGGCGGGACCTCCTACGAGCAGTACTTC; CDR3: CASSLDGGTSYEQYF
D: TRBD1; J: TRBJ2-2; V: TRBV4-3; size: once; DNA: TGCACCAGCAGCCCCGGGACAGTCGACACCGGGGAGCTGTTTTTT; CDR3: CTSSPGTVDTGELFF
D: .; J: TRBJ1-1; V: TRBV11-3; size: .; DNA: TGTGCCAGCAGCTTAGTCTGGAACACTGAAGCTTTCTTT; CDR3: CASSLVWNTEAFF
D: TRBD1; J: TRBJ1-2; V: TRBV5-1; size: .; DNA: TGCGCCATCAGCATGGGGACAGGGTTGAACTATGGCTACACCTTC; CDR3: CAISMGTGLNYGYTF
D: TRBD1; J: TRBJ1-4; V: TRBV28; size: .; DNA: TGTGCCAGCAGTTCGGCGGGACAGGGAGGTGAAAAACTGTTTTTT; CDR3: CASSSAGQGGEKLFF
D: TRBD1; J: TRBJ1-1; V: TRBV5-4; size: .; DNA: TGTGCCAGCAGTTACACATCTACAGGGGACACTGAAGCTTTCTTT; CDR3: CASSYTSTGDTEAFF
D: TRBD1; J: TRBJ2-3; V: TRBV28; size: .; DNA: TGTGCCAGCACCTCCCGGGACAGGGTAACAGATACGCAGTATTTT; CDR3: CASTSRDRVTDTQYF
D: .; J: TRBJ2-7; V: TRBV5-6; size: .; DNA: TGTGCCAGCAGCTTTGGGGAGGACGAGCAGTACTTC; CDR3: CASSFGEDEQYF
D: .; J: TRBJ1-1; V: TRBV28; size: .; DNA: TGTGCCAGCAGTTTATCAGGGATGAACACTGAAGCTTTCTTT; CDR3: CASSLSGMNTEAFF
D: TRBD2; J: TRBJ2-2; V: TRBV5-1; size: .; DNA: TGCGCCAGCAGCTTGTCTAGCGGGGTCCCTAGGACCGGGGAGCTGTTTTTT; CDR3: CASSLSSGVPRTGELFF